This T cell receptor (beta chain) derives from a study of molecular identifiers for immune sequencing clone quantification listed by TCRdb under 2018. General notes on the study: For a replicate experiment, RNA from around 20,000 or 100,000 naive CD8 T cells was divided into five aliquots, and four of the five aliquots were sequenced. This methods study used CD8 T cells to benchmark TCR RNA copy counting and molecular-identifier clustering-based TCR repertoire sequencing (MIDCIRS).

Summary of the overall study and its limitations: Spiked-in Jurkat TCR RNA (approximately 10 copies' worth), which is not part of the donor repertoire, was contained in the naive libraries. In CMV-specific effector cells, clones with more than 20 RNA copies contained over 98% of molecules, whereas in naive cells such clones contained under 1% of molecules. A single cell's worth of spiked-in Jurkat TCR RNA was reported detectable even among around 1 million naive CD8 T cells. When barcode sub-clustering was left out, chimeric consensus sequences inflated TCR diversity, with chimeras reaching as high as 47%. Highly expanded clone sizes could be underestimated because identical TCR molecules may share a barcode. Around 2.8 recovered TCR RNA copies per cell were obtained by modeling, versus roughly 9.7 by digital PCR, implying a capture efficiency of around 28%.

Libraries of naive CD8 T cells were built from approximately 20,000 to 1,000,000 sorted cells, with 10%, 30% or 50% of the purified RNA used. On a BD FACSAria II, naive CD8 T cells were FACS-sorted as CD8+CD4-CCR7+CD45RA+ and collected into RLT Plus buffer. Roughly nine TCR copies' worth of Jurkat RNA were spiked into roughly 20,000-1,000,000 naive CD8 T cell samples to test detection sensitivity. Enrichment of CD8 T cells was performed with RosetteSep CD8+ T Cell Enrichment Cocktail and Ficoll-Paque, after which ACK red cell lysis was carried out. This clonotype was counted only a few times. Its antigen remains undetermined. Base qualities were left out, and no much larger clone turns up one base away. Libraries were prepared through PCR. Sequencing was carried out with an Illumina HiSeq 4000. Bulk TCR libraries were generated as previously described, with the TCR primers listed in Table S5 used. The Qiagen AllPrep DNA/RNA kit was used to purify total RNA. Before analysis, reads from multiple sequencing runs of one library were combined. As for how the authors treated the data: Reads were retained only if the reads had an exact TCR constant sequence, and the retained reads were trimmed to 150 nt and grouped according to their 12-nt molecular barcodes. Reads within each barcode group were sub-clustered using a 15% Levenshtein threshold, and quality-weighted consensus sequences were constructed for each RNA molecule. Non-functional sequences were removed, as were lower-count sequences one edit away from another. Barcode sub-clusters with fewer than 20% of the maximum read count were removed, based on fitting two negative binomial distributions. TCRdb trimmed the raw reads at Q25, called clones with MiXCR and kept productive beta chains. Each CDR3 protein appears once, grouped with its most common genes and DNA. Clone size and V and J calls follow TCRdb, not the original study. Counted in this sample were about 54,000 distinct CDR3 sequences; about 23% of them appeared once. The top ten constitute under 2% of the sample.

A distance of 10 bases separates the germline ends of V and J, which lose 8 bases and 5 bases respectively. Measured from the cysteine to the phenylalanine, the CDR3 is 11 residues long. The only DNA kept is the CDR3, 33 bases in frame from the first base. The germline V gene yields ENHRY for CDR1 and SYGVKD for CDR2. Sequencing input: naive CD8+ T cells from blood, with Jurkat cell RNA spiked in. Read against the paper, the sample's cell subset or site label means: FACS-sorted CD8+CD4-CCR7+CD45RA+ naive T cells. The V gene is TRBV10-3 and the J gene is TRBJ2-7; the D gene cannot be named for sure. This TCR was sampled from a human donor in good health. Some libraries in this study had Jurkat cell RNA spiked in. The CDR3 amino acid sequence is: CAIRSLDEQYF. The DNA sequence is as follows: TGTGCCATCCGTTCGTTGGACGAGCAGTACTTC.